This passage covers 21 T cell receptor beta chains from one sample sequenced in a study of graft-versus-host responses after intestinal transplantation. Generated by immunoSEQ multiplex PCR, the TCRdb table keeps only in-frame clones and is missing some. The data hold tens of thousands of clones, with 92% observed a single time. The specimen comprised PBMCs, sampled 98 days after intestinal transplantation. The receptors come from a human patient who received an intestinal transplant, so some T cells may come from the graft donor.

V usage is TRBV6-1 and J usage is TRBJ1-3; 8 nucleotides agree with TRBD1. There are 16 residues in the CDR3. From germline, CDR1 is MNHNS and CDR2 SASEGT. V gave up 1 base and J gave up 0 bases; unmatched junction bases: 2. The CDR3 DNA follows: TGTGCCAGCAGTGAAGTGGGGACAGGCTCTGGAAACACCATATATTTT. Translating gives CASSEVGTGSGNTIYF.

This clone occurred a few times. The chain carries TRBV2 and TRBJ2-4, with D possibly TRBD2 on 5 matching bases. This CDR3 contains 13 residues. Germline CDR1 is SNHLY and CDR2 is FYNNEI. The V gene lost 8 bases and the J gene lost 5 bases, with 13 bases spanning the gap. CDR3 protein: CASHRDTENIQYF. The CDR3 region has the DNA TGTGCCAGCCACCGGGATACCGAAAACATTCAGTACTTC.

The V call is TRBV28, the J call TRBJ2-1; 9 bases are a match to TRBD2. J gave up 5 bases and V 5 bases, and 4 bases lay outside the gene matches. The CDR3 contains 14 residues. Germline-derived CDR1 and CDR2 are MDHEN and SYDVKM. The DNA for the CDR3 is TGTGCCAGCAGTGACGGACTAGCGAACAATGAGCAGTTCTTC. Translated: CASSDGLANNEQFF. The full variable domain, rest sourced from reference TRBV28 and TRBJ2-1, is DVKVTQSSRYLVKRTGEKVFLECVQDMDHENMFWYRQDPGLGLRLIYFSYDVKMKEKGDIPEGYSVSREKKERFSLILESASTNQTSMYLCASSDGLANNEQFFGPGTRLTVL.

The chain carries TRBV11-2 and TRBJ2-3; tentative D call: TRBD2 (5 bases). Trimming left V 5 bases short and J 0 bases short, with 21 bases between. CDR3 size: 18 residues. Germline lookup yields CDR1 SGHAT and CDR2 FQNNGV. CDR3 loop: CASSRGLIVHHSTDTQYF. DNA for the CDR3: TGTGCCAGCAGCCGAGGACTGATCGTTCACCATAGCACAGATACGCAGTATTTT.

This clone was found a few times. The V call is TRBV5-6, the J call TRBJ2-7; D may be TRBD1 (6 bases). This CDR3 spans 15 amino acids. With 4 bases removed from V and 1 base from J, the gap between germline ends came to 15 bases. Germline loops: CDR1 SGHDT, CDR2 YYEEEE. This CDR3 is CASSPRDILSYEQYF. The CDR3 coding sequence is TGTGCCAGCAGCCCCCGGGACATTTTGTCCTACGAGCAGTACTTC.

The chain employs TRBV28 and TRBJ2-7, with 8 positions matching TRBD1. Trimming took 4 bases from V and 7 from J; bases not matched to a gene: 3. This CDR3 comprises 12 residues. Germline V gives CDR1 MDHEN, CDR2 SYDVKM. CDR3 amino acids: CASSSTGAEQYF. CDR3 in DNA: TGTGCCAGCAGTTCGACAGGGGCTGAGCAGTACTTC.

As regards this clone: Within the sample, other DNA sequences also encode this same CDR3. The rearrangement joins TRBV5-1 to TRBJ2-1, with D perhaps matching TRBD1 (6 bases). The CDR3 runs 13 residues. Trimming shortened V by 5 bases and J by 4 bases, and 10 bases separated the two germline ends. Germline lookup yields CDR1 SGHRS and CDR2 YFSETQ. The CDR3 DNA reads TGCGCCAGCAGTTCGGACAGTTACAATGAGCAGTTCTTC. Translation gives CASSSDSYNEQFF.

The gene calls are TRBV28 and TRBJ2-1; 15 bases agree with TRBD2. CDR1 is MDHEN and CDR2 is SYDVKM in the germline V gene. After removal of 6 bases from V and 7 bases from J, the junction contained 1 base not matched to a gene. CDR3 length: 14 residues. The CDR3 loop is CASSGTSGRNEQFF. For the CDR3, the DNA is TGTGCCAGCAGCGGGACTAGCGGGAGGAATGAGCAGTTCTTC.

V and J are TRBV5-1 and TRBJ1-2, with a tentative D call TRBD1 (6 bases). V shed 1 base and J shed 3 bases, with 10 bases lying between them. CDR3 length: 14 residues. Germline V gene lookup returns CDR1 SGHRS and CDR2 YFSETQ. In DNA form, the CDR3 reads TGCGCCAGCAGCTTGAGGGGGGCTGACTATGGCTACACCTTC. It yields the protein CASSLRGADYGYTF.

This rearrangement joins TRBV7-3 to TRBJ2-1, with 9 nucleotides matching TRBD2. There are 14 residues in the CDR3. CDR1 is SGHTA and CDR2 is FQGTGA in the germline V gene. The ends lost 0 bases at V and 6 bases at J; junction bases unmatched: 0. For the CDR3, the DNA is TGTGCCAGCAGCTTAACTAGCGGGGGCAATGAGCAGTTCTTC. Translation: CASSLTSGGNEQFF.

This clone has a single count. The rearrangement links TRBV28 to TRBJ2-5; TRBD2 matches 14 bases. Germline assignment: CDR1 MDHEN and CDR2 SYDVKM. J gave up 2 bases and V 8 bases, and 4 bases lay outside the gene matches. CDR3 length: 15 residues. CDR3 sequence (DNA): TGTGCCAGCCAGACTAGCGGGGGGGAGCAAGAGACCCAGTACTTC. It codes for CASQTSGGEQETQYF.

The rearrangement joins TRBV25-1 to TRBJ2-2; D gene ambiguous. The CDR3 is 13 amino acids. Trimming removed 4 bases from V and 6 bases from J, with 9 bases in between. The germline V gene has CDR1 MGHDK and CDR2 SYGVNS. CDR3 in amino acids: CASSVRVSGELFF. CDR3 bases: TGTGCCAGCAGTGTAAGGGTGTCCGGGGAGCTGTTTTTT.

The table lists this clone with a few counts. The rearrangement links TRBV10-1 to TRBJ2-1; D not resolved. Trimming pared 3 bases from V and 4 bases from J, leaving 4 bases between. The CDR3 is 12 amino acids. The germline V gene has CDR1 WNHNN and CDR2 SYGVQD (reference sequence). CDR3 coding DNA: TGCGCCAGCAGTGACTATTACAATGAGCAGTTCTTC. It codes for CASSDYYNEQFF.

The chain uses TRBV7-2 and TRBJ2-7; TRBD2 matches at 9 bases. The CDR3 length is 14 residues. V shed 4 bases and J 9 bases; nucleotides not matched to a gene: 10. From germline, CDR1 is SGHTA and CDR2 FQGNSA. CDR3 residues: CASSSTEAGGVQYF. The CDR3 bases are TGTGCCAGCAGCTCCACGGAGGCGGGAGGGGTGCAGTACTTC.

The chain joins TRBV2 to TRBJ2-3; 11 nucleotides line up with TRBD2. The CDR3 is 16 residues long. The germline CDR1 and CDR2 sequences are SNHLY and FYNNEI. The junction had 6 bases not matched to a gene; V was cut back by 7 bases and J by 0 bases. The CDR3 loop reads CASKGLAESSTDTQYF. The CDR3 region has the DNA TGTGCCAGCAAGGGACTAGCGGAATCTAGCACAGATACGCAGTATTTT.

The CDR3 region is CASSLVGRGGLVTDTQYF. CDR3 bases: TGTGCCAGCAGCTTAGTGGGGCGGGGTGGACTAGTCACAGATACGCAGTATTTT. J is TRBJ2-3 and V is TRBV7-3, with TRBD2 identical over 7 bases. This CDR3 region has 18 residues. Germline CDR1 and CDR2: SGHTA and FQGTGA. V lost 2 bases to trimming and J lost 2 bases; unmatched junction nucleotides: 13.

The CDR3 loop reads CASSYGTGAAKNIQYF. CDR3 DNA sequence: TGTGCCAGCAGCTACGGGACAGGGGCGGCCAAAAACATTCAGTACTTC. J is TRBJ2-4 and V is TRBV5-8, with 10 bases aligning to TRBD1. The CDR3 consists of 16 residues. V trimming: 3 bases; J trimming: 1 base; junction bases outside the gene matches: 4. Germline lookup yields CDR1 SGHTS and CDR2 YDEGEE.

This chain connects TRBV7-6 to TRBJ2-7; TRBD2 aligns across 14 bases. CDR1 and CDR2 (germline): SGHVS, FNYEAQ. CDR3 length equals 16 residues. V shed 5 bases, J shed 7 bases, and the junction held 10 bases outside the gene matches. Here the CDR3 DNA reads TGTGCCAGCAGCCTGGGACTAGCGGGGGTATTCGGGGAGCAGTACTTC. Translating gives CASSLGLAGVFGEQYF.

The CDR3 bases are TGTGCCAGCAGCTCTAGCGGGGGCCGCACAGATACGCAGTATTTT. Its protein is CASSSSGGRTDTQYF. This chain joins TRBV7-6 and TRBJ2-3; 10 positions match TRBD2. The V gene end was trimmed by 4 bases and the J gene end by 1 base; junction bases not matched to a gene: 2. The CDR3 has 15 residues. Germline V gene data show CDR1 as SGHVS and CDR2 as FNYEAQ. Combining the CDR3 with reference TRBV7-6 and TRBJ2-3 gives the whole variable domain GAGVSQSPRYKVTKRGQDVALRCDPISGHVSLYWYRQALGQGPEFLTYFNYEAQQDKSGLPNDRFSAERPEGSISTLTIQRTEQRDSAMYRCASSSSGGRTDTQYFGPGTRLTVL.

The CDR3 sequence is CASSYGTGILYGYTF. Written as DNA, the CDR3 is TGTGCCAGCAGTTACGGGACAGGGATCCTCTATGGCTACACCTTC. The V and J genes are TRBV6-5 and TRBJ1-2; 9 bases map to TRBD1. V was clipped by 2 bases and J by 4 bases; unmatched bases: 5. The CDR3 is 15 amino acids. From germline, CDR1 is MNHEY and CDR2 SVGAGI.

The CDR3 nucleotides are TGTGCCAGCGATCGTGGGACATCCCAAGAGACCCAGTACTTC. It specifies CASDRGTSQETQYF. This sequence joins TRBV2 and TRBJ2-5; TRBD1 is a possible D gene (6 bases). Germline CDR1 is SNHLY and CDR2 is FYNNEI. This CDR3 contains 14 residues. V was clipped by 8 bases and J by 1 base, with 14 bases between them.